The rows below give T cell receptor beta chains drawn from one sample of a study of blood T cell repertoires in COVID-19. The data were produced by immunoSEQ multiplex PCR, yet TCRdb's version contains in-frame clones alone and is incomplete. This table has hundreds of thousands of clones, about 85% appearing once. Material: PBMCs or T cells enriched from blood (not recorded which). The receptors stem from a woman aged 55-75 years who had recovered from COVID-19. CDR3s include the opening cysteine and the closing phenylalanine or tryptophan. The D gene is left open where the match is weak. Rows give clone size only sometimes, using once, few, many, or a class for an expanded clone.

J: TRBJ1-4
D: TRBD1
V: TRBV5-4
size: NA
CDR3: CASSTMTGSNEKLFF
DNA: TGTGCCAGCAGCACCATGACAGGGAGTAATGAAAAACTGTTTTTT

J: TRBJ2-5
D: TRBD1
V: TRBV5-1
size: NA
CDR3: CASSGGQGGETQYF
DNA: TGCGCCAGCAGCGGGGGACAGGGGGGCGAGACCCAGTACTTC

J: TRBJ2-3
D: TRBD2
V: TRBV29-1
size: NA
CDR3: CSVNGLAGADTQYF
DNA: TGCAGCGTTAATGGACTAGCGGGGGCAGATACGCAGTATTTT

J: TRBJ1-3
D: NA
V: TRBV7-9
size: NA
CDR3: CASSSYRALSGNTIYF
DNA: TGTGCCAGCAGCTCCTACAGGGCTCTCTCTGGAAACACCATATATTTT

J: TRBJ2-5
D: NA
V: TRBV5-1
size: NA
CDR3: CASSGAKETQYF
DNA: TGCGCCAGCTCTGGGGCTAAAGAGACCCAGTACTTC

J: TRBJ1-5
D: TRBD1
V: TRBV30
size: few
CDR3: CAWSRGGTGGQPQHF
DNA: TGTGCCTGGAGTAGGGGAGGGACAGGAGGGCAGCCCCAGCATTTT

J: TRBJ2-1
D: NA
V: TRBV7-2
size: NA
CDR3: CASSLVGTGSYNEQFF
DNA: TGTGCCAGCAGCTTAGTCGGGACTGGCTCCTACAATGAGCAGTTCTTC

J: TRBJ2-3
D: NA
V: TRBV5-1
size: NA
CDR3: CASSLQDTQYF
DNA: TGCGCCAGCAGCTTACAAGATACGCAGTATTTT

J: TRBJ1-2
D: NA
V: TRBV6-5
size: NA
CDR3: CVTPTMALNYGYTF
DNA: TGTGTTACGCCTACTATGGCCCTTAACTATGGCTACACCTTC

J: TRBJ1-1
D: TRBD1
V: TRBV5-1
size: NA
CDR3: CASSITGEVVNTEAFF
DNA: TGCGCCAGCAGCATAACAGGGGAGGTCGTGAACACTGAAGCTTTCTTT

J: TRBJ1-2
D: NA
V: TRBV5-1
size: NA
CDR3: CASSLFRGAGVFGYTF
DNA: TGCGCCAGCAGCTTGTTTAGGGGAGCGGGTGTGTTTGGCTACACCTTC

J: TRBJ1-5
D: NA
V: TRBV5-5
size: NA
CDR3: CASSFLPGGVDQPQHF
DNA: TGTGCCAGCAGCTTCCTTCCGGGGGGAGTGGATCAGCCCCAGCATTTT

J: TRBJ1-3
D: NA
V: TRBV27
size: NA
CDR3: CASRFNSLGNTIYF
DNA: TGTGCCAGCAGATTCAACAGCCTTGGAAACACCATATATTTT

J: TRBJ1-5
D: NA
V: TRBV12-3/TRBV12-4
size: NA
CDR3: CASSLDSNQPQHF
DNA: TGTGCCAGCAGTTTGGACTCCAATCAGCCCCAGCATTTT

J: TRBJ1-2
D: NA
V: TRBV3-1/TRBV3-2
size: once
CDR3: CASSQGTVSGYTF
DNA: TGTGCCAGCAGCCAAGGGACAGTTAGTGGCTACACCTTC

J: TRBJ1-4
D: NA
V: TRBV24-1
size: NA
CDR3: CATSEGRGLRNEKLFF
DNA: TGTGCCACCAGTGAGGGCCGTGGACTCCGAAATGAAAAACTGTTTTTT

J: TRBJ1-3
D: NA
V: TRBV7-2
size: NA
CDR3: CASSLVQGGNTIYF
DNA: TGTGCCAGCAGCTTAGTGCAGGGGGGAAACACCATATATTTT

J: TRBJ2-1
D: TRBD2
V: TRBV11-2
size: NA
CDR3: CASSPRLANRGSPYNEQFF
DNA: TGTGCCAGCAGCCCGCGACTAGCGAATCGTGGTAGCCCCTACAATGAGCAGTTCTTC

J: TRBJ2-7
D: TRBD1
V: TRBV9
size: NA
CDR3: CASSVGTGNHEQYF
DNA: TGTGCCAGCAGCGTCGGGACAGGGAACCACGAGCAGTACTTC

J: TRBJ2-3
D: TRBD1
V: TRBV19
size: NA
CDR3: CASSTERDRYTDTQYF
DNA: TGTGCCAGTAGTACGGAACGGGACAGATACACAGATACGCAGTATTTT

J: TRBJ2-1
D: TRBD1
V: TRBV30
size: NA
CDR3: CAWAGQGYNEQFF
DNA: TGTGCCTGGGCGGGACAGGGGTACAATGAGCAGTTCTTC

J: TRBJ1-4
D: NA
V: TRBV6-1
size: NA
CDR3: CASSEAGFNEKLFF
DNA: TGTGCCAGCAGTGAGGCAGGCTTTAATGAAAAACTGTTTTTT

J: TRBJ1-6
D: NA
V: TRBV28
size: NA
CDR3: CARTTIGRSPLHF
DNA: TGTGCCAGGACCACCATAGGGAGGTCACCCCTCCACTTT

J: TRBJ1-1
D: NA
V: TRBV3-1/TRBV3-2
size: NA
CDR3: CASSLDAVSSTEAFF
DNA: TGTGCCAGCAGCCTAGATGCGGTATCAAGCACTGAAGCTTTCTTT

J: TRBJ2-3
D: NA
V: TRBV5-1
size: NA
CDR3: CASSLAGGPNTDTQYF
DNA: TGCGCCAGCAGCTTGGCTGGAGGGCCAAACACAGATACGCAGTATTTT

J: TRBJ1-2
D: NA
V: TRBV30
size: NA
CDR3: CAWSHPRTGYTF
DNA: TGTGCCTGGAGTCACCCTCGGACAGGCTACACCTTC

J: TRBJ2-1
D: NA
V: TRBV18
size: NA
CDR3: CASSPQSGFGSYNEQFF
DNA: TGTGCCAGCTCACCTCAATCAGGGTTTGGCTCCTACAATGAGCAGTTCTTC

J: TRBJ1-2
D: TRBD1
V: TRBV4-1
size: NA
CDR3: CASSQRQGADDGYTF
DNA: TGCGCCAGCAGCCAAAGACAGGGAGCGGATGATGGCTACACCTTC